This entry concerns a single TCR beta chain. Produced via immunoSEQ multiplex PCR; TCRdb's table is partial and in-frame only. The sample records about 240,000 clones, approximately 84% being singletons. V lost 5 bases, J lost 5 bases, and 14 bases stayed unmatched. Germline lookup yields CDR1 SGHDN and CDR2 FVKESK. This CDR3 is 16 amino acids long. This entry belongs to a study of blood T cell repertoires in COVID-19. Across the whole study: PBMCs, B-cell-depleted T cells, or T cells were the source of the cDNA or gDNA that made up the material.

This sequence originates from a man aged 45-60 years with acute or convalescent COVID-19. The sequenced sample was peripheral blood. This chain connects TRBV14 to TRBJ1-2; TRBD1 aligns across 7 bases. The CDR3 coding sequence is TGTGCCAGCAGCAAGAAAGACAGGGAGGTCCCTTATGGCTACACCTTC. Its translation: CASSKKDREVPYGYTF. The complete variable domain, with remaining parts taken from reference TRBV14 and TRBJ1-2, reads EAGVTQFPSHSVIEKGQTVTLRCDPISGHDNLYWYRRVMGKEIKFLLHFVKESKQDESGMPNNRFLAERTGGTYSTLKVQPAELEDSGVYFCASSKKDREVPYGYTFGSGTRLTVV.